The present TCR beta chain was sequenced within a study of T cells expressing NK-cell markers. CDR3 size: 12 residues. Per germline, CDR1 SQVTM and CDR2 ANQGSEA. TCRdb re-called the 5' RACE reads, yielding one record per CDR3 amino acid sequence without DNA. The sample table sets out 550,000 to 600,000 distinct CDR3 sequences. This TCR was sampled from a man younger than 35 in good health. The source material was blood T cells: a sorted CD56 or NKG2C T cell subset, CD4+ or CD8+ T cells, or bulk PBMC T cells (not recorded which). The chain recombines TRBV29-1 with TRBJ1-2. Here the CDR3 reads CSDYSSFYGYTF. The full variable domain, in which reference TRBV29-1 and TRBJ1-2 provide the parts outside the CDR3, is SAVISQKPSRDICQRGTSLTIQCQVDSQVTMMFWYRQQPGQSLTLIATANQGSEATYESGFVIDKFPISRPNLTFSTLTVSNMSPEDSSIYLCSDYSSFYGYTFGSGTRLTVV.